The rows below give T cell receptor beta chains drawn from one sample of a study of T cell responses to AZD1222 COVID-19 vaccine. The table came from immunoSEQ multiplex PCR; TCRdb's copy has only in-frame clones and leaves some out. The table shows about 160,000 clones, with 70% to 90% occurring only once. The sample in question was peripheral blood, obtained 28 days after the second AZD1222 dose. All receptors come from an adult who received the AZD1222 COVID-19 vaccine. Both conserved end residues are part of each CDR3. A D gene is named only where the DNA matches it firmly. Rows may omit the clone size; those that give it use once, few, many or a size class.

j_call: TRBJ1-3; d_call: -; v_call: TRBV11-2; clone_size: -; cdr3_nt: TGTGCCAGCAGCTTAAATCACGGAGCTGGAAACACCATATATTTT; cdr3_aa: CASSLNHGAGNTIYF
j_call: TRBJ1-6; d_call: -; v_call: TRBV23-1; clone_size: once; cdr3_nt: TGCGCCAGCAGTCAAGAGCAGGGGAGCTCCTATAATTCACCCCTCCACTTT; cdr3_aa: CASSQEQGSSYNSPLHF
j_call: TRBJ2-3; d_call: TRBD2; v_call: TRBV9; clone_size: -; cdr3_nt: TGTGCCAGCAGCGTAGTTAACGGGGGGATCACAGATACGCAGTATTTT; cdr3_aa: CASSVVNGGITDTQYF
j_call: TRBJ1-1; d_call: -; v_call: TRBV6-2/TRBV6-3; clone_size: -; cdr3_nt: TGTGCCAGCAGTTACACCCCCCGGAGGACTGAAGCTTTCTTT; cdr3_aa: CASSYTPRRTEAFF
j_call: TRBJ2-2; d_call: -; v_call: TRBV2; clone_size: -; cdr3_nt: TGTGCCAGCAGACCTGAGCCTAACACCGGGGAGCTGTTTTTT; cdr3_aa: CASRPEPNTGELFF
j_call: TRBJ1-1; d_call: TRBD1; v_call: TRBV30; clone_size: -; cdr3_nt: TGTGCCTGGAGTCCGGGACAGGGAACCGAAGCTTTCTTT; cdr3_aa: CAWSPGQGTEAFF
j_call: TRBJ2-7; d_call: -; v_call: TRBV19; clone_size: -; cdr3_nt: TGTGCCAGTAGTATCGGCAGGGCGTACGAGCAGTACTTC; cdr3_aa: CASSIGRAYEQYF
j_call: TRBJ1-2; d_call: -; v_call: TRBV6-5; clone_size: -; cdr3_nt: TGTGCCAGCAGTTACTCATCGGGGGATGGCTACACCTTC; cdr3_aa: CASSYSSGDGYTF
j_call: TRBJ1-5; d_call: -; v_call: TRBV7-2; clone_size: -; cdr3_nt: TGTGCCAGCAGCTTAACTGACAGTCAGCCCCAGCATTTT; cdr3_aa: CASSLTDSQPQHF
j_call: TRBJ2-2; d_call: -; v_call: TRBV5-1; clone_size: -; cdr3_nt: TGCGCCAGCAGCTTATCGGGGACCACCGGGGAGCTGTTTTTT; cdr3_aa: CASSLSGTTGELFF
j_call: TRBJ1-5; d_call: -; v_call: TRBV30; clone_size: -; cdr3_nt: TGTGCCTGGAGTAGACCAAATCAGCCCCAGCATTTT; cdr3_aa: CAWSRPNQPQHF
j_call: TRBJ2-3; d_call: -; v_call: TRBV14; clone_size: -; cdr3_nt: TGTGCCAGCAGCCAATCCCGCCCTATCACAGATACGCAGTATTTT; cdr3_aa: CASSQSRPITDTQYF
j_call: TRBJ1-3; d_call: TRBD1; v_call: TRBV5-1; clone_size: -; cdr3_nt: TGCGCCAGCAGCTCAACCCCGGGACAGTACGTGTCTGGAAACACCATATATTTT; cdr3_aa: CASSSTPGQYVSGNTIYF
j_call: TRBJ2-1; d_call: -; v_call: TRBV19; clone_size: -; cdr3_nt: TGTGCCAGTAGTCTCAGGGGAGTCATTTCATATGAGCAGTTCTTC; cdr3_aa: CASSLRGVISYEQFF
j_call: TRBJ1-3; d_call: -; v_call: TRBV7-6; clone_size: -; cdr3_nt: TGTGCCAGCAGCTTGGGGCAACCGGGACCTGGAAACACCATATATTTT; cdr3_aa: CASSLGQPGPGNTIYF
j_call: TRBJ1-2; d_call: TRBD1; v_call: TRBV18; clone_size: once; cdr3_nt: TGTGCCAGCTCACCACCGACAGGGCCCCTTAGGGGCTACACCTTC; cdr3_aa: CASSPPTGPLRGYTF
j_call: TRBJ2-2; d_call: -; v_call: TRBV2; clone_size: -; cdr3_nt: TGTGCCAGCAGTGGAGGGGTGAACACCGGGGAGCTGTTTTTT; cdr3_aa: CASSGGVNTGELFF
j_call: TRBJ1-5; d_call: -; v_call: TRBV6-2/TRBV6-3; clone_size: few; cdr3_nt: TGTGCCAGCAGTTACGGATCCAGGGCTGACCAGCCCCAGCATTTT; cdr3_aa: CASSYGSRADQPQHF
j_call: TRBJ1-4; d_call: -; v_call: TRBV3-1/TRBV3-2; clone_size: -; cdr3_nt: TGTGCCAGCAGCGCCTCTTTTAGAGTTGTTTTT; cdr3_aa: CASSASFRVVF
j_call: TRBJ2-1; d_call: TRBD2; v_call: TRBV19; clone_size: -; cdr3_nt: TGTGCCAGTAGTAACTCCCCGATTGAGCGGGGATATAATGAGCAGTTCTTC; cdr3_aa: CASSNSPIERGYNEQFF
j_call: TRBJ2-7; d_call: -; v_call: TRBV7-9; clone_size: once; cdr3_nt: TGTGCCAGCAGCTACCCCGGAGGCTACGAGCAGTACTTC; cdr3_aa: CASSYPGGYEQYF
j_call: TRBJ2-3; d_call: -; v_call: TRBV12-3/TRBV12-4; clone_size: -; cdr3_nt: TGTGCCAGCAGTTTGTTCAGGGGAGATACGCAGTATTTT; cdr3_aa: CASSLFRGDTQYF
j_call: TRBJ2-7; d_call: -; v_call: TRBV19; clone_size: -; cdr3_nt: TGTGCCAGTAGTGATCGGCCGTACGAGCAGTACTTC; cdr3_aa: CASSDRPYEQYF
j_call: TRBJ2-5; d_call: -; v_call: TRBV6-6; clone_size: -; cdr3_nt: TGTGCCAGCAGTTACAGTAGTAGCTTGCAGTACTTC; cdr3_aa: CASSYSSSLQYF
j_call: TRBJ1-2; d_call: TRBD1; v_call: TRBV4-2; clone_size: -; cdr3_nt: TGTGCCAGCAGCCACGGTACAGGGGAGAACGGCTACACCTTC; cdr3_aa: CASSHGTGENGYTF
j_call: TRBJ1-1; d_call: -; v_call: TRBV11-3; clone_size: -; cdr3_nt: TGTGCCAGCAGCTTATCCGGGGACACTGAAGCTTTCTTT; cdr3_aa: CASSLSGDTEAFF
j_call: TRBJ2-2; d_call: -; v_call: TRBV27; clone_size: -; cdr3_nt: TGTGCCAGCAGGCCCACGGGGGGCTGGACCGGGGAGCTGTTTTTT; cdr3_aa: CASRPTGGWTGELFF
j_call: TRBJ2-7; d_call: -; v_call: TRBV2; clone_size: few; cdr3_nt: TGTGCCAGAGGGGGGCAGAGCTCCTACGAGCAGTACTTC; cdr3_aa: CARGGQSSYEQYF
j_call: TRBJ2-2; d_call: TRBD2; v_call: TRBV6-1; clone_size: -; cdr3_nt: TGTGCCAGCAGTGAAATCTCAAGCGGGGGGACTCTCACCGGGGAGCTGTTTTTT; cdr3_aa: CASSEISSGGTLTGELFF
j_call: TRBJ2-1; d_call: -; v_call: TRBV4-3; clone_size: -; cdr3_nt: TGCGCCAGCAGCCAAGATTTCGGGGGGCCTTACAATGAGCAGTTCTTC; cdr3_aa: CASSQDFGGPYNEQFF
j_call: TRBJ2-7; d_call: -; v_call: TRBV7-2; clone_size: -; cdr3_nt: TGTGCCAGCAGCTTAAGATCCACCTACGAGCAGTACTTC; cdr3_aa: CASSLRSTYEQYF
j_call: TRBJ1-1; d_call: -; v_call: TRBV4-1; clone_size: -; cdr3_nt: TGCGCCAGCAGCCACCCGGGACTCGGAGGAGCTTTCTTT; cdr3_aa: CASSHPGLGGAFF
j_call: TRBJ2-7; d_call: TRBD1; v_call: TRBV5-5; clone_size: -; cdr3_nt: TGTGCCAGCAGCTTGGCCGACAGGGTGGCCAACGAGCAGTACTTC; cdr3_aa: CASSLADRVANEQYF
j_call: TRBJ1-5; d_call: -; v_call: TRBV7-9; clone_size: -; cdr3_nt: TGTGCCAGCAGCCCAACAGGGATTCAGCCCCAGCATTTT; cdr3_aa: CASSPTGIQPQHF
j_call: TRBJ2-1; d_call: -; v_call: TRBV27; clone_size: -; cdr3_nt: TGTGCCAGCAGTTTAGTTAGGGTCAGCTCCTACAATGAGCAGTTCTTC; cdr3_aa: CASSLVRVSSYNEQFF
j_call: TRBJ2-2; d_call: -; v_call: TRBV11-3; clone_size: -; cdr3_nt: TGTGCCAGCAGCGGGACGAGTGCTGACGGGGAGCTGTTTTTT; cdr3_aa: CASSGTSADGELFF
j_call: TRBJ1-2; d_call: -; v_call: TRBV7-2; clone_size: -; cdr3_nt: TGTGCCAGCAGCTTACCGGGGCCCCAAAGGGGCTACACCTTC; cdr3_aa: CASSLPGPQRGYTF
j_call: TRBJ2-1; d_call: TRBD1; v_call: TRBV28; clone_size: -; cdr3_nt: TGTGCCAGCAGTTTAGGGGGACAGGGAATAAATGAGCAGTTCTTC; cdr3_aa: CASSLGGQGINEQFF
j_call: TRBJ1-2; d_call: -; v_call: TRBV10-3; clone_size: -; cdr3_nt: TGTGCCATCAGTATACAGGGAACTTATGGCTACACCTTC; cdr3_aa: CAISIQGTYGYTF
j_call: TRBJ2-1; d_call: -; v_call: TRBV4-2; clone_size: -; cdr3_nt: TGTGCCAGCAGCCAAGTGCAGGGCAATGAGCAGTTCTTC; cdr3_aa: CASSQVQGNEQFF
j_call: TRBJ1-1; d_call: -; v_call: TRBV7-9; clone_size: -; cdr3_nt: TGTGCCAGCAGCTTCTTCGAGAACACTGAAGCTTTCTTT; cdr3_aa: CASSFFENTEAFF
j_call: TRBJ2-3; d_call: -; v_call: TRBV19; clone_size: -; cdr3_nt: TGTGCCAGTAGTAAGAGGACAGATACGCAGTATTTT; cdr3_aa: CASSKRTDTQYF
j_call: TRBJ2-3; d_call: TRBD2; v_call: TRBV6-5; clone_size: few; cdr3_nt: TGTGCCAGCAGTTATTCGGGGACTAGGGTGGCAGATACGCAGTATTTT; cdr3_aa: CASSYSGTRVADTQYF